This T cell receptor (beta chain) was documented in a study of blood T cell repertoires in COVID-19. There are 17 residues in the CDR3. V was clipped by 1 base and J by 0 bases, with 11 bases between them. CDR1 and CDR2 (germline): SGHNT, YYREEE (reference sequence). Authors' methods: Using reference gene primer amplification, nucleated cell counts were estimated. Here immunoSEQ multiplex PCR was the method, and the copy in TCRdb shows in-frame clones only, minus some. That table gives V, J and clone size, and the DNA gave D and trimming. In the table there are about 120,000 clones, around three quarters of which are singletons.

The sequence came from a middle-aged man with active or convalescent COVID-19. The sample was peripheral blood. The V gene is TRBV5-4, the J gene TRBJ2-6; D possibly corresponds to TRBD1 (6 bases). The CDR3 DNA is TGTGCCAGCAGCTTGACAGGGATGGGCTCTGGGGCCAACGTCCTGACTTTC. Protein product: CASSLTGMGSGANVLTF. Filled out from reference TRBV5-4 and TRBJ2-6, the complete variable domain reads ETGVTQSPTHLIKTRGQQVTLRCSSQSGHNTVSWYQQALGQGPQFIFQYYREEENGRGNFPPRFSGLQFPNYSSELNVNALELDDSALYLCASSLTGMGSGANVLTFGAGSRLTVL.